This entry is about one TCR beta chain. Germline CDR1 SGHRS, CDR2 YFSETQ. The V end lost 4 bases, the J end lost 6 bases, and 11 bases lay between the germline ends. The CDR3 totals 12 residues. This sample was included in a study of long-term antiretroviral therapy in people with HIV. Survey level was the resolution at which the v3.0 immunoSEQ assay ran. The study targeted 40,000-50,000 T-cell genomes per sample in sequencing. Libraries were prepared by immunoSEQ multiplex PCR; TCRdb keeps only in-frame clonotypes and omits some of them. The sample carries over 30,000 clones, 95% to 98% recorded once.

The material was unsorted PBMCs, obtained 7.6 years after starting antiretroviral therapy. The clonotype comes from a man aged 25-40 years with HIV. The chain combines TRBV5-1 with TRBJ2-7; D is ambiguous. The CDR3 DNA follows: TGCGCCAGCAGCGATCCTGGGGTCGAGCAGTACTTC. Protein product: CASSDPGVEQYF.